The source of this T cell receptor (beta chain) is a study of shared clonotypes between healthy human individuals. The study's findings and limits: A reduction in generation probabilities was seen for non-shared clonotypes relative to those shared by all four donors. Among the subsets, naive ones generally showed larger estimated richness than memory ones.

Per the original methods: In the immunoSEQ data, sequences were junction-only and lacked quality scores, so filtering differed. The repertoire was sequenced with immunoSEQ multiplex PCR; TCRdb's copy has only in-frame clones and lacks some. The V and J calls and clone size are taken from that table; D and trimming were inferred from the DNA. The sample contains roughly 2,000,000 clones, roughly 93% of which appear only once. CD45RO-negative cells were positively selected for CCR7, leaving out terminally differentiated effector memory CD45RA+ cells. The study enrolled healthy HIV-negative adults without recent acute infections or vaccinations as donors. In germline, CDR1 is DFQATT, CDR2 SNEGSKA (reference sequence). The CDR3 sequence is 10 residues long. The V gene lost 5 bases and the J gene lost 7 bases, with 6 bases spanning the gap. On this clone itself: Its antigen is currently unknown. This sample also contains other DNA sequences that code for the same CDR3.

The sequenced material came from naive CD8+ T cells from PBMCs. The sequence was obtained from a man between 18 and 35 years old in good health. Some clones in this sample may be carry-over from other donors' samples. The chain employs TRBV20-1 and TRBJ2-1; no definite D call. Here the CDR3 reads CSAGINEQFF. The CDR3 nucleotides are TGCAGTGCTGGCATAAATGAGCAGTTCTTC.